The clone carrying this T cell receptor (beta chain) was counted a few times. This sample was taken from a study of T-cell reconstitution after alpha-beta-depleted transplantation in children. Unique molecular identifiers were incorporated during preparation of the TCRbeta library. TCRdb re-analysed the PCR reads in MiXCR, keeping a single row per CDR3 protein. Among hundreds of thousands of distinct CDR3 sequences listed, less than 15% were seen once. Germline CDR1 MNHEY, CDR2 SVGEGT. V shed 5 bases and J 5 bases; nucleotides not matched to a gene: 15. The CDR3 runs 17 residues. The specimen was PBMCs, collected from the stem cell graft. This receptor was taken from a human donor who donated a stem cell graft to a child with Fanconi anemia. The chain is built from TRBV6-2 or TRBV6-3 and TRBJ2-1; 7 bases are a match to TRBD2. The CDR3 DNA follows: TGTGCCAGCAGTGCCCTTCTGGGGCGGGGGAAAAACAATGAGCAGTTCTTC. This encodes CASSALLGRGKNNEQFF.